The present T cell receptor beta chain was sequenced within a study of lymphopenia after photon versus proton radiotherapy. Assay: immunoSEQ multiplex PCR; the TCRdb copy retains only in-frame clones and omits some. The data contain about 30,000 clones, 85% to 90% of them singletons. About this clone: Its specificity is not known.

Study-level points and caveats: A bigger post-nadir fall in TCR diversity correlated inversely with survival time in deceased patients.

Trimming removed 1 base from V and 0 bases from J, with 18 bases in between. The CDR3 spans 17 residues. Germline V gives CDR1 GTSNPN, CDR2 SVGIG (reference sequence). The TCR was taken from a woman between 50 and 59 years old with pancreatic cancer. The chain joins TRBV30 to TRBJ1-1; possibly TRBD1 for D (6 bases). The sample consisted of peripheral blood, taken from a patient treated with photon-based radiotherapy. The CDR3 protein is CAWSAAGAREMNTEAFF. The CDR3 nucleotides read TGTGCCTGGAGTGCAGCAGGGGCGAGGGAGATGAACACTGAAGCTTTCTTT.